This TCR beta chain was identified in a study of radiotherapy plus CTLA-4 blockade in lung cancer. The study's findings and limits: There was expansion of tumor-derived TCR clones in blood after radiotherapy plus ipilimumab. Alongside interferon-beta, early blood T cell clone dynamics were reportedly the best predictor of response.

Profiling relied on immunoSEQ multiplex PCR, and the TCRdb table lists in-frame clones only, not all of them. Of some 64,000 clones listed, approximately 76% are singletons. Treatment of patients with chemo-refractory metastatic non-small-cell lung cancer consisted of focal radiation plus CTLA-4 blockade with ipilimumab. The V gene's germline CDR1 is MNHEY and CDR2 SVGAGI. Trimming removed 4 bases from V and 3 bases from J, with 12 bases in between. The CDR3 runs to 14 residues. This clone was counted between two and nine times. Its antigen is unidentified. This chain joins TRBV6-5 and TRBJ1-1; D remains ambiguous. Here the sequenced sample was peripheral blood, taken from a patient treated with radiotherapy plus ipilimumab. The TCR comes from a human donor with non-small cell lung cancer whose response to radiotherapy plus ipilimumab could not be evaluated. Some clones in this sample may be carry-over from other donors' samples. CDR3 sequence: CASSLSTADTEAFF. The CDR3 bases are TGTGCCAGCAGTTTATCAACGGCGGACACTGAAGCTTTCTTT.